Only a few counts were recorded for the clone carrying this T cell receptor (beta chain). No antigen is known for it. The data originate from a study of T-cell reconstitution after alpha-beta-depleted transplantation in children. Unique molecular identifiers were incorporated into the prepared TCRbeta library. TCRdb fed the PCR reads into MiXCR, producing one record per CDR3 protein. The data hold about 250,000 distinct CDR3 sequences, with 20% to 30% observed a single time. The CDR3 has 15 residues. Trimming pared 4 bases from V and 2 bases from J, leaving 13 bases between. Study-level results: Newly made T cells mostly supplied T-cell counts and diversity one year after transplant. Recipient T cells and thymic progenitors that survived were the source of the high TCRbeta diversity seen at day 60 in some patients.

This TCR was recovered from a female patient aged 2-10 years who had a stem cell transplant for congenital amegakaryocytic thrombocytopenia, so the T cells may come from the graft donor. V gene TRBV12-3 or TRBV12-4 combines with J gene TRBJ2-3; unclear D gene. Specimen: PBMCs, mostly from graft donor cells, collected 360 days after TCRalphabeta/CD19-depleted stem cell transplant. CDR3 protein: CASSSDARTTDTQYF. CDR3 in DNA: TGTGCCAGCAGTTCCGACGCGCGGACCACAGATACGCAGTATTTT.